Presented here are 17 T cell receptor beta chains from one specimen sequenced in a study of blood T cell repertoires in COVID-19. Assay: immunoSEQ multiplex PCR; the TCRdb copy retains only in-frame clones and omits some. The sample consists of some 110,000 clones, about nine tenths of them appearing once. Sequencing input: peripheral blood. These receptors originate from a man between 65 and 79 years old who had recovered from COVID-19.

This clone was seen once. The chain uses TRBV13 and TRBJ2-1; tentatively, D is TRBD1 (5 bases). This CDR3 region has 16 residues. The germline gives CDR1 PRHDT, CDR2 FYEKMQ (reference sequence). V was pared by 2 bases and J by 0 bases, with 11 bases between. CDR3 nucleotide sequence: TGTGCCAGCAGCTTAACTGGGGCCAGCTCCTACAATGAGCAGTTCTTC. Its protein is CASSLTGASSYNEQFF. Full variable domain (outside the CDR3, taken from reference TRBV13 and TRBJ2-1): AAGVIQSPRHLIKEKRETATLKCYPIPRHDTVYWYQQGPGQDPQFLISFYEKMQSDKGSIPDRFSAQQFSDYHSELNMSSLELGDSALYFCASSLTGASSYNEQFFGPGTRLTVL.

The V and J genes are TRBV7-2 and TRBJ2-1, with TRBD2 as a possible D gene (5 bases). Germline V gene data show CDR1 as SGHTA and CDR2 as FQGNSA. CDR3 length equals 15 residues. Trimming left V 1 base short and J 8 bases short, with 15 bases between. CDR3 DNA: TGTGCCAGCAGCTTAGGTTTTACTAGTGCGTATGAGCAGTTCTTC. This codes for CASSLGFTSAYEQFF.

The rearrangement joins TRBV10-2 to TRBJ2-1; 8 positions agree with TRBD1. This CDR3 is built from 14 residues. Germline V CDR1 and CDR2: WSHSY, SAAADI. With V trimmed by 4 bases and J by 7 bases, 6 bases remained unmatched. CDR3 sequence (DNA): TGCGCCAGCAGTGCACAGGGGGAAAAGAATGAGCAGTTCTTC. As protein: CASSAQGEKNEQFF.

This clone was seen once. The chain combines TRBV10-3 with TRBJ2-1; D possibly corresponds to TRBD2 (6 bases). V dropped 10 bases and J dropped 7 bases, with 17 bases sitting between them. Germline assignment: CDR1 ENHRY and CDR2 SYGVKD. The CDR3 has 13 amino acids. The CDR3 is CATTGFAGNEQFF. The CDR3 DNA sequence: TGTGCCACAACGGGCTTCGCGGGGAATGAGCAGTTCTTC.

The J gene is TRBJ2-1, the V gene TRBV14; D unresolved. Per the germline V gene, CDR1 is SGHDN and CDR2 is FVKESK. V shed 1 base and J shed 7 bases, with 11 bases lying between them. This CDR3 comprises 14 residues. CDR3 amino acids: CASSQALSLNEQFF. For the CDR3, the DNA is TGTGCCAGCAGCCAAGCCCTTAGCTTGAATGAGCAGTTCTTC.

The CDR3 protein is CASSYQGQGLVYGYTF. The CDR3 bases are TGTGCCAGCAGTTACCAGGGACAGGGATTAGTCTATGGCTACACCTTC. This rearrangement joins TRBV6-5 to TRBJ1-2; 9 nucleotides align to TRBD1. Germline values: CDR1 MNHEY, CDR2 SVGAGI. The trim removed 2 bases at V and 4 bases at J, leaving 8 bases unmatched. The CDR3 runs to 16 residues.

The V gene is TRBV2, the J gene TRBJ1-5; 9 bases align to TRBD1. There are 15 residues in the CDR3. Germline V gives CDR1 SNHLY, CDR2 FYNNEI. V dropped 6 bases and J dropped 1; count of bases not matched to a gene: 4. CDR3 bases: TGTGCCAGCAGGGGACAGGGATCGAGCAATCAGCCCCAGCATTTT. It encodes CASRGQGSSNQPQHF.

The chain employs TRBV9 and TRBJ1-1, with 7 nucleotides matching TRBD1. CDR1 and CDR2 from the germline V gene are SGDLS and YYNGEE. Trimming removed 4 bases from V and 4 bases from J; junction bases left unmatched: 7. CDR3 size: 14 residues. The CDR3 spells CASSPTDRSTEAFF. The CDR3 DNA reads as TGTGCCAGCAGCCCAACGGACAGGAGCACTGAAGCTTTCTTT.

In regard to this clone: The junction shows a germline mismatch at one end, possibly a read error. As DNA, the CDR3 is TGTGCCAGCAGTCAAGCCGGGACAGGGGTGGGGGAGCAGTACTTC. As protein: CASSQAGTGVGEQYF. The genes are TRBV6-1 and TRBJ2-7; 10 positions match TRBD1. The CDR3 runs 15 residues. Per the germline V gene, CDR1 is MNHNS and CDR2 is SASEGT.

The V gene is TRBV21-1, the J gene TRBJ2-4; TRBD2 is the table's D call, not checked against the DNA. TRBV21-1 is marked as a pseudogene. CDR3 length equals 16 residues. DNA for the CDR3: TGTGCCAGCAGCAGGGACTTCCCTGGGGCCAAAAACATTCAGTACTTC. Translation: CASSRDFPGAKNIQYF.

The rearrangement uses TRBV20-1 and TRBJ2-4, with D tentatively TRBD1 (5 bases). The CDR3 consists of 12 residues. The germline gives CDR1 DFQATT, CDR2 SNEGSKA (reference sequence). The V end was cut by 3 bases, the J end by 8 bases, with 11 bases between. The chain's CDR3 is CSASDLGDIQYF. The CDR3 region has the DNA TGCAGTGCTAGTGATCTAGGGGACATTCAGTACTTC.

This chain connects TRBV2 to TRBJ2-4; no firm D call. Germline CDR1 is SNHLY and CDR2 is FYNNEI. This CDR3 spans 13 amino acids. Trimming took off 8 bases at V and 0 bases at J, with 8 bases between the two ends. CDR3: CASSLIAKNIQYF. CDR3 bases: TGTGCCAGCTCCCTTATAGCCAAAAACATTCAGTACTTC.

This clone has just a few counts. The chain is built from TRBV3-1 (or the pseudogene TRBV3-2) and TRBJ1-6, with D unclear. The V gene lost 4 bases and the J gene lost 6 bases, with 13 bases spanning the gap. This CDR3 spans 15 amino acids. CDR1 and CDR2 from the germline V gene are LGHDT and YNNKEL (reference sequence). The CDR3 region is CASSPIGIGNSPLHF. CDR3 DNA: TGTGCCAGCAGCCCCATTGGCATTGGTAATTCACCCCTCCACTTT.

The rearrangement uses TRBV5-1 and TRBJ2-3; D remains unclear. With 1 base removed from V and 3 bases from J, the gap between germline ends came to 12 bases. The CDR3 spans 15 residues. Looked up from germline, CDR1 is SGHRS and CDR2 is YFSETQ. The CDR3 DNA sequence: TGCGCCAGCAGCTTGTCTACAGTTCTAACAGATACGCAGTATTTT. Protein product: CASSLSTVLTDTQYF.

The chain recombines TRBV9 with TRBJ1-5; TRBD1 matches at 7 bases. This CDR3 contains 14 residues. Germline V CDR1 and CDR2: SGDLS, YYNGEE. V shed 2 bases, J shed 5 bases, and the junction held 4 bases outside the gene matches. CDR3 sequence (DNA): TGTGCCAGCAGCGTGGGGACAGCTTATCAGCCCCAGCATTTT. It is translated as CASSVGTAYQPQHF.

The chain links TRBV20-1 to TRBJ2-2; 8 bases agree with TRBD1. Germline V gene sequence: CDR1 DFQATT, CDR2 SNEGSKA (reference sequence). The J segment lost 1 base and the V segment lost 3 bases, leaving 4 bases of the junction unmatched. The CDR3 consists of 15 residues. CDR3 protein: CSASKGQVNTGELFF. The CDR3, as DNA: TGCAGTGCTAGTAAGGGACAGGTGAACACCGGGGAGCTGTTTTTT.

In its sample, this clone was seen a few times. The chain couples TRBV5-4 to TRBJ1-1; TRBD1 might be the D (5 bases). V dropped 1 base and J dropped 4 bases, with 11 bases sitting between them. Germline loops: CDR1 SGHNT, CDR2 YYREEE (reference sequence). CDR3 size: 14 residues. This CDR3 is CASSLRQTPTEAFF. CDR3 sequence (DNA): TGTGCCAGCAGCTTGCGACAGACCCCCACTGAAGCTTTCTTT. The whole variable domain, filled in from reference TRBV5-4 and TRBJ1-1, reads ETGVTQSPTHLIKTRGQQVTLRCSSQSGHNTVSWYQQALGQGPQFIFQYYREEENGRGNFPPRFSGLQFPNYSSELNVNALELDDSALYLCASSLRQTPTEAFFGQGTRLTVV.